This T cell receptor beta chain was retrieved from a study of T cells in Graves' hyperthyroidism and ophthalmopathy (dated by TCRdb to the late 2010s). Describing the broader study: Peripheral blood was sampled at the time of initial diagnosis, prior to any treatment. TCR Vbeta CDR3 sequencing of approximately 140 peripheral blood samples (under 45 ophthalmopathy, around 80 hyperthyroidism and around 17 progressor patients) is reported in the paper. In about 6 Graves' hyperthyroidism patients, the study also compared T-cell repertoires from thyroid tissue with T-cell repertoires from blood. To identify distinguishing TCR V-J signatures, a discovery cohort of roughly 100 patients was used, comprising 40 to 45 with Graves' ophthalmopathy and about 59 with stable Graves' hyperthyroidism. Following sampling, methimazole starting at 30 mg daily was given to hyperthyroidism patients, and high-dose intravenous methylprednisolone was given to ophthalmopathy patients. An independent validation cohort of under 20 hyperthyroidism patients and 17 patients who later progressed to ophthalmopathy tested prospective prediction of ophthalmopathy. The 85 to 100 discovery patients were randomly split 7:3 into training and test sets. Here is what the overall study found, with its caveats: A model built on a 13 V-J signature distinguished ophthalmopathy from stable hyperthyroidism, reaching around 90% sensitivity and under 84% specificity in cross-validation and 80%/75% in testing. Most expanded thyroid clonotypes (frequency above 0.001) were also detected in blood, suggesting blood repertoires may reflect thyroid immune responses. Sample size was not statistically predetermined, and blinding of investigators to group allocation was not performed. In validation, progression to ophthalmopathy was predicted by the model with nearly 71% sensitivity and roughly 76% specificity, a median of roughly 6.4 months before onset.

In regard to this clonotype: Its antigen remains undetermined. It has no much larger one-base neighbor in the sample; base qualities were not kept.

TCR beta CDR3 regions were amplified from RNA transcripts. The TCR CDR3 was subjected to a first round of RT-PCR using the HTBI primer set and the Qiagen OneStep RT-PCR kit. Libraries were constructed in a second round of multiplex PCR, after which size selection and purification were carried out. Libraries were sequenced paired-end with 100 bp reads on an Illumina HiSeq2000. Per the original workflow: SOAPnuke was used to process the raw data, removing reads that contained adapters or uncalled bases, had a mean Phred below 15, or lacked an exact match to the constant primer or identifier. COPE v1.2.5 was used to merge the high-quality paired reads, and each unique nucleotide sequence was defined as a clonotype. MiTCR v1.1 was used to align clonotypes to the IMGT TRBV, TRBD and TRBJ reference segments. The analysis was restricted to V-J combinations with a frequency above 0.0001, which together covered just over 99% of the repertoires. A TCS score was defined as the ratio between F50 (clonal expansion) and ExV (chaos), using BLOSUM62-based TCRdist between CDR3 peptides within each V-J. Welch's t-statistics and random forest reduced fewer than 600 V-J features to roughly 13, which were used in a naive Bayes classifier (R e1071). TCRdb cleaned the public reads at Q25 with fastp, built clones with MiXCR and kept in-frame beta chains. Merged by CDR3 protein, the rows form single entries marked with the most common genes and DNA. TCRdb, rather than the study authors, made the V and J calls. The sample table shows about 200,000 distinct CDR3 sequences, and less than 20% are seen once. Clones ranked in the top ten supply 53% of the sample.

A patient counted as having stable Graves' hyperthyroidism if no progression to ophthalmopathy occurred over 18 months of follow-up. Hyperthyroidism patients were aged 18 to 65 years and newly diagnosed, with disease duration of less than 2 months. Exclusion was applied to patients with uncontrolled infections, other autoimmune diseases, pregnancy or lactation. Clinical symptoms, serum thyroxine and TRAb, thyroid ultrasound, and orbital computed tomography formed the basis for the diagnoses. PBMCs were separated from 10 ml of fresh peripheral blood using Ficoll-Paque density gradient centrifugation. Total RNA was extracted with Trizol reagent, and quality was checked on an Agilent 2100 Bioanalyzer. The CDR3 spans 16 residues, from the cysteine through the phenylalanine. CDR3 DNA is the only sequence kept; it has 48 bases, read in frame from the first base. V gives up 1 base and J gives up 8 bases, and the segment between their germline ends measures 20 bases. From a lookup of the germline V gene, CDR1 and CDR2 are LGHNT and FRNRAP.

The rearranged segments are TRBV12-5 and TRBJ1-2; the D gene remains uncertain. Sequencing input: blood. The receptor was isolated from a woman between 45 and 60 years old with Graves' hyperthyroidism. The CDR3 corresponds to CASGLGKYTSLGGYTF. The sequence in DNA is TGTGCTAGTGGTTTGGGAAAGTACACCTCGTTGGGGGGCTACACCTTC.